These 15 T cell receptor beta chains were sequenced from one sample in a study of shared clonotypes between healthy human individuals. Measured with immunoSEQ multiplex PCR; TCRdb has only the in-frame clones, and not every one. The table has some 500,000 clones, approximately 95% seen once. Sequencing input: naive CD4+ T cells sorted from blood. Subset given: CD45RA+ positively selected. These receptors originate from a woman aged 25-40 years in good health.

The rearrangement joins TRBV5-1 to TRBJ1-5; D may be TRBD1 (5 bases). Trimming stripped 5 bases from V and 3 bases from J, with 15 bases between. Germline V lookup: CDR1 SGHRS, CDR2 YFSETQ. There are 15 residues in the CDR3. The CDR3 region is CASRPDGGLNQPQHF. In DNA form, the CDR3 reads TGCGCCAGCAGACCTGACGGGGGTCTCAATCAGCCCCAGCATTTT.

The chain is built from TRBV11-3 and TRBJ2-7; 7 nucleotides agree with TRBD1. J gave up 7 bases and V 5 bases, and 8 bases lay outside the gene matches. This CDR3 contains 13 residues. From germline, CDR1 is SGHNT and CDR2 YENEEA. The DNA of the CDR3 is TGTGCCAGCAGCCGTACAGGGGATGGGGAGCAGTACTTC. Its protein product is CASSRTGDGEQYF.

Points on this clone: This sample also contains other DNA sequences that code for the same CDR3. The DNA of the CDR3 is TGTGCCAGCTCACCAAGGGAGAACACCGGGGAGCTGTTTTTT. It translates to CASSPRENTGELFF. The chain employs TRBV18 and TRBJ2-2; D ambiguous. The V gene lost 2 bases and the J gene lost 1 base, with 5 bases spanning the gap. Germline values: CDR1 KGHSH, CDR2 LQKENI. The CDR3 contains 14 residues.

CDR3 residues: CASSQGGQPQHF. CDR3 sequence (DNA): TGTGCCAGCAGCCAAGGGGGTCAGCCCCAGCATTTT. The chain recombines TRBV7-2 with TRBJ1-5, with a possible D match to TRBD1 (6 bases). The CDR3 has 12 amino acids. CDR1 SGHTA and CDR2 FQGNSA come from the germline V gene. V gave up 5 bases and J gave up 6 bases, with 8 bases separating them.

The rearrangement links TRBV28 to TRBJ2-7; the D is unclear. Looked up from germline, CDR1 is MDHEN and CDR2 is SYDVKM. CDR3 length: 11 amino acids. V was cut by 5 bases and J by 4 bases, with 6 bases left in between. The CDR3 nucleotides read TGTGCCAGCAGTCCAAAGTACGAGCAGTACTTC. Translation: CASSPKYEQYF.

The gene calls are TRBV7-6 and TRBJ2-1, with unresolved D. The V and J ends lost 2 bases and 7 bases respectively, with 6 bases between them. CDR1 is SGHVS, CDR2 FNYEAQ, per germline. CDR3 length equals 12 residues. Written as DNA, the CDR3 is TGTGCCAGCAGCTTAAACGGAAATGAGCAGTTCTTC. This gives the protein CASSLNGNEQFF.

The V and J genes are TRBV19 and TRBJ2-3; D gene ambiguous. The CDR3 totals 14 residues. Per germline, CDR1 LNHDA and CDR2 SQIVND (reference sequence). The V and J ends lost 1 base and 5 bases respectively, with 10 bases between them. The CDR3 here is CASSIGAYIDTQYF. The CDR3 region has the DNA TGTGCCAGTAGTATAGGGGCCTATATAGATACGCAGTATTTT.

The chain links TRBV7-8 to TRBJ1-2, with D hard to call. This CDR3 comprises 13 residues. The germline V gene has CDR1 SGHVS and CDR2 FQNEAQ. Trimming shortened V by 10 bases and J by 0 bases, and 12 bases separated the two germline ends. The CDR3: CATRGGANYGYTF. CDR3 in DNA: TGTGCCACCCGAGGCGGAGCTAACTATGGCTACACCTTC.

The V gene is TRBV28, the J gene TRBJ1-1, with D unresolved. The V end lost 2 bases, the J end lost 0 bases, and 7 bases lay between the germline ends. The CDR3 is made up of 14 amino acids. Germline CDR1 reads MDHEN; CDR2 reads SYDVKM. DNA for the CDR3: TGTGCCAGCAGTTTAATAGCAATGAACACTGAAGCTTTCTTT. It yields the protein CASSLIAMNTEAFF.

The rearrangement uses TRBV6-4 and TRBJ1-1; D remains unclear. Per the germline V gene, CDR1 is MRHNA and CDR2 is SNTAGT. The CDR3 covers 13 residues. The germline V and J ends were trimmed by 8 bases and 3 bases, with 13 bases remaining between them. CDR3 sequence: CASAMTTDTEAFF. The CDR3 DNA sequence: TGTGCCAGCGCTATGACAACTGACACTGAAGCTTTCTTT.

The table lists this clone with a count of one. V usage is TRBV19 and J usage is TRBJ2-3; maybe TRBD2 (6 bases). The CDR3 covers 15 residues. In germline, CDR1 is LNHDA, CDR2 SQIVND (reference sequence). The V gene lost 2 bases and the J gene lost 0 bases, with 9 bases spanning the gap. CDR3: CASSISSGSTDTQYF. The CDR3 bases are TGTGCCAGTAGTATAAGTAGCGGTAGCACAGATACGCAGTATTTT.

The chain has TRBV27 and TRBJ2-2; D perhaps matches TRBD1 (5 bases). CDR1 and CDR2 from the germline V gene are MNHEY and SMNVEV (reference sequence). V gave up 3 bases and J gave up 5 bases, with 13 bases separating them. CDR3 length: 15 amino acids. The CDR3 nucleotides read TGTGCCAGCAGTTTTGCAGGGTTATTAACCGGGGAGCTGTTTTTT. This codes for CASSFAGLLTGELFF.

The rearrangement links TRBV6-5 to TRBJ2-3; D is possibly TRBD1 (5 bases). The CDR3 has 15 residues. Germline CDR1 reads MNHEY; CDR2 reads SVGAGI. V dropped 4 bases and J dropped 6 bases, with 17 bases sitting between them. CDR3 in DNA: TGTGCCAGCAGTTCTAGTGGGGCCAATTTGGATACGCAGTATTTT. Translated: CASSSSGANLDTQYF.

CDR3 DNA sequence: TGCGCCAGCAGCTTGTACCAGGGAAGTGGGGCCAACGTCCTGACTTTC. This sequence encodes CASSLYQGSGANVLTF. The J gene is TRBJ2-6, the V gene TRBV5-1; tentatively, D is TRBD1 (5 bases). CDR1 is SGHRS, CDR2 YFSETQ, per germline. This CDR3 contains 16 residues. Trimming took off 1 base at V and 3 bases at J, with 11 bases between the two ends. Looking up the rest from reference TRBV5-1 and TRBJ2-6 gives the full variable domain: KAGVTQTPRYLIKTRGQQVTLSCSPISGHRSVSWYQQTPGQGLQFLFEYFSETQRNKGNFPGRFSGRQFSNSRSEMNVSTLELGDSALYLCASSLYQGSGANVLTFGAGSRLTVL.

The chain recombines TRBV7-9 with TRBJ2-1, with TRBD2 matching over 15 bases. V trimming: 5 bases; J trimming: 7 bases; junction bases outside the gene matches: 6. Germline V lookup: CDR1 SEHNR, CDR2 FQNEAQ (reference sequence). The CDR3 is 16 amino acids. CDR3 nucleotide sequence: TGTGCCAGCAGCCATCAGGGGACTAGCGGGAGGAATGAGCAGTTCTTC. Amino acid sequence: CASSHQGTSGRNEQFF.